What follows are 26 T cell receptor beta chains derived from one specimen sequenced in a study of blood T cells in healthy people across ages. The second PCR ran about 7 to 12 cycles with a sample-barcoded 5' primer and J-beta primers. In TCRdb, the 5' RACE reads were re-called with MiXCR into one record per CDR3 protein. The sample records about 1.5 million distinct CDR3 sequences, roughly 43% being singletons. Sequenced material: blood. Source of these receptors: a woman aged 18-29 years in good health.

The chain couples TRBV6-1 to TRBJ1-1; TRBD1 agrees at 11 bases. The CDR3 sequence is 15 residues long. J lost 1 base, V lost 10 bases, and 8 bases had no gene match. Germline V CDR1 and CDR2: MNHNS, SASEGT. CDR3 DNA sequence: TGTGCCACAACCGGGACAGGGGGTTCGAACACTGAAGCTTTCTTT. Its translation is CATTGTGGSNTEAFF.

This clonotype was observed a handful of times. The rearrangement joins TRBV20-1 to TRBJ2-1; TRBD2 matches 7 bases. The J segment lost 7 bases and the V segment lost 2 bases, leaving 11 bases of the junction unmatched. This CDR3 is 15 amino acids long. The V gene's germline CDR1 is DFQATT and CDR2 SNEGSKA (reference sequence). The CDR3 sequence is CSARTRAGVDNEQFF. The CDR3 nucleotides are TGCAGTGCTAGAACCAGGGCGGGAGTTGATAATGAGCAGTTCTTC.

V gene TRBV11-2 combines with J gene TRBJ2-1, with a weak D call TRBD1 (6 bases). The CDR3 totals 15 residues. CDR1 is SGHAT and CDR2 is FQNNGV in the germline V gene. V lost 6 bases to trimming and J lost 4 bases, with 16 bases between them. The CDR3 nucleotides are TGTGCCAGCAGGACGTGGGGGCCTAAGTACAATGAGCAGTTCTTC. It specifies CASRTWGPKYNEQFF.

This clonotype was observed at least ten times. V usage is TRBV7-2 and J usage is TRBJ1-2; the D is unclear. The CDR3 extends over 11 amino acids. Germline V gene sequence: CDR1 SGHTA, CDR2 FQGNSA. Trimming removed 3 bases from V and 1 base from J, with 0 bases in between. The CDR3 bases are TGTGCCAGCAGCTTTAACTATGGCTACACCTTC. This codes for CASSFNYGYTF.

This clonotype was seen only once. The genes are TRBV2 and TRBJ2-1, with no clear D. This CDR3 contains 13 residues. CDR1 is SNHLY and CDR2 is FYNNEI in the germline V gene. Between the trimmed V and J ends, which lost 1 base and 6 bases, there was a span of 7 bases. CDR3 protein: CASSEDWANEQFF. DNA of the CDR3: TGTGCCAGCAGTGAAGACTGGGCCAATGAGCAGTTCTTC.

This clonotype came up a few times. This chain links TRBV29-1 with TRBJ2-7, with 8 bases aligning to TRBD1. The CDR3 extends over 16 amino acids. Losses at the gene ends were 0 bases for V and 1 base for J; bases not matched to a gene: 8. Germline values: CDR1 SQVTM, CDR2 ANQGSEA. The CDR3 here is CSVEDFFGQGSYEQYF. For the CDR3, the DNA is TGCAGCGTTGAAGATTTCTTCGGACAGGGATCCTACGAGCAGTACTTC.

The chain recombines TRBV9 with TRBJ2-7; possible D gene TRBD1, 5 bases. CDR3 length: 15 amino acids. Trimming took 0 bases from V and 7 from J, leaving 17 bases between them. The germline V gene encodes CDR1 SGDLS and CDR2 YYNGEE. CDR3 sequence (DNA): TGTGCCAGCAGCGTAGGGCGGACAACCTACAATGAGCAGTACTTC. Translating it yields CASSVGRTTYNEQYF.

This clonotype turned up a few times. CDR3 region: CASSVGISSYEQYF. In DNA form, the CDR3 reads TGTGCCAGCAGCGTAGGGATCAGCTCCTACGAGCAGTACTTC. The chain couples TRBV9 to TRBJ2-7; D unclear. Germline V gene data show CDR1 as SGDLS and CDR2 as YYNGEE. Trimming took off 0 bases at V and 0 bases at J, with 7 bases between the two ends. This CDR3 is 14 amino acids long.

This clonotype was seen a few times. The rearrangement links TRBV10-2 to TRBJ2-4; TRBD2 matches 9 bases. V lost 4 bases to trimming and J lost 13 bases; unmatched junction nucleotides: 11. The CDR3 is 14 amino acids. Germline V gene sequence: CDR1 WSHSY, CDR2 SAAADI. Here the CDR3 DNA reads TGCGCCAGCAGTGTTGTGACTAGCGGCTTTCTCCAGTACTTC. Its translation: CASSVVTSGFLQYF.

This chain links TRBV18 with TRBJ2-3, with a tentative D call TRBD2 (6 bases). V lost 6 bases and J lost 0, with 10 bases in between. Germline loops: CDR1 KGHSH, CDR2 LQKENI. The CDR3 has 14 residues. CDR3 sequence reads: CASSEGSSTDTQYF. The CDR3 region has the DNA TGTGCCAGCTCGGAGGGTAGTAGCACAGATACGCAGTATTTT.

This clonotype was seen a handful of times. V usage is TRBV5-1 and J usage is TRBJ2-4, with D possibly TRBD1 on 6 matching bases. The J call may not be correct, given that the DNA end is closer to TRBJ2-7. Germline V gives CDR1 SGHRS, CDR2 YFSETQ. The CDR3 runs 16 residues. CDR3 sequence (DNA): TGCGCCAGCAGCTTGGCCGCAAACAGGGCGGTCGACGAGCAGTACTTC. Protein sequence: CASSLAANRAVDEQYF.

This rearrangement joins TRBV7-2 to TRBJ2-2, with TRBD2 identical over 7 bases. Germline CDR1 and CDR2: SGHTA and FQGNSA. The CDR3 is 14 residues long. The V and J ends lost 9 bases and 7 bases, in that order; junction bases with no gene match: 11. The CDR3 nucleotides read TGTGCCAGTGGACTAGAGGCTCAGAACGGGGAGCTGTTTTTT. It yields the protein CASGLEAQNGELFF.

This clonotype showed up just a few times. The chain combines TRBV15 with TRBJ1-5; D is unclear. The CDR3 contains 16 residues. Germline values: CDR1 LNHNV, CDR2 YYDKDF (reference sequence). V dropped 0 bases and J dropped 3 bases, with 12 bases sitting between them. As DNA, the CDR3 is TGTGCCACCAGCAGAGATCGAGTGGGTAACAATCAGCCCCAGCATTTT. Protein: CATSRDRVGNNQPQHF.

The chain joins TRBV18 to TRBJ2-7; TRBD1 is a possible D gene (6 bases). CDR3 length equals 13 residues. V lost 3 bases and J lost 7, with 13 bases in between. Germline loops: CDR1 KGHSH, CDR2 LQKENI. This chain's CDR3 is CASSPGQPNEQYF. In nucleotides, the CDR3 is TGTGCCAGCTCACCTGGACAGCCCAATGAGCAGTACTTC. Together with reference TRBV18 and TRBJ2-7, the CDR3 gives the full variable domain: NAGVMQNPRHLVRRRGQEARLRCSPMKGHSHVYWYRQLPEEGLKFMVYLQKENIIDESGMPKERFSAEFPKEGPSILRIQQVVRGDSAAYFCASSPGQPNEQYFGPGTRLTVT.

This clonotype was observed a single time. One end of the junction is discordant with germline, which a read error may explain. CDR3 amino acids: CATGDFTSGRAEDTQYF. For the CDR3, the DNA is TGTGCCACCGGTGATTTTACTAGCGGGAGGGCCGAAGATACGCAGTATTTT. This chain connects TRBV24-1 to TRBJ2-3; 13 positions agree with TRBD2. The germline gives CDR1 KGHDR, CDR2 SFDVKD. This CDR3 has 17 amino acids.

This chain's CDR3 is CASRPGQGDYEQYF. In DNA, the CDR3 is TGTGCCAGCAGACCGGGACAGGGGGACTACGAGCAGTACTTC. V and J are TRBV6-5 and TRBJ2-7; TRBD1 aligns across 11 bases. Germline V CDR1 and CDR2: MNHEY, SVGAGI. V was clipped by 6 bases and J by 3 bases; unmatched bases: 4. The CDR3 spans 14 residues.

This clonotype was detected ten times or more. The J gene is TRBJ2-7, the V gene TRBV3-1; 9 bases are shared with TRBD1. Germline V gives CDR1 LGHDT, CDR2 YNNKEL (reference sequence). V lost 5 bases to trimming and J lost 3 bases; unmatched junction nucleotides: 5. The CDR3 runs 14 residues. The CDR3 DNA reads TGTGCCAGCAGCACCCGGGACAGGGACTACGAGCAGTACTTC. Protein sequence: CASSTRDRDYEQYF.

The V and J genes are TRBV12-3 or TRBV12-4 and TRBJ2-7; possible D gene TRBD1, 5 bases. Trimming removed 3 bases from V and 7 bases from J, with 16 bases in between. CDR3 length: 14 residues. CDR3 DNA: TGTGCCAGCAGTTTCCTTAGGGGTCGGAATGAGCAGTACTTC. It specifies CASSFLRGRNEQYF.

The chain links TRBV9 to TRBJ2-1, with TRBD2 matching 8 bases. J gave up 8 bases and V 0 bases, and 10 bases lay outside the gene matches. From germline, CDR1 is SGDLS and CDR2 YYNGEE. This CDR3 region has 16 residues. CDR3 loop: CASSVEGRAGVDEQFF. The CDR3, as DNA: TGTGCCAGCAGCGTAGAGGGTCGAGCGGGGGTGGATGAGCAGTTCTTC.

The chain recombines TRBV27 with TRBJ1-2; possible D gene TRBD1, 5 bases. The CDR3 consists of 14 residues. V lost 4 bases and J lost 5, with 14 bases in between. Germline V lookup: CDR1 MNHEY, CDR2 SMNVEV (reference sequence). The CDR3 coding sequence is TGTGCCAGCAGTTACAAAGCAGGGCTTTATGGCTACACCTTC. Its translation: CASSYKAGLYGYTF.

This clonotype has more than one count but fewer than ten. This rearrangement joins TRBV3-1 to TRBJ2-7; 10 positions match TRBD2. This CDR3 region has 16 residues. V was pared by 3 bases and J by 0 bases, with 5 bases of the junction left unmatched. CDR1 and CDR2 (germline): LGHDT, YNNKEL (reference sequence). CDR3 nucleotide sequence: TGTGCCAGCAGCCACGGACTAGCGGACCGCTCCTACGAGCAGTACTTC. It encodes CASSHGLADRSYEQYF.

The CDR3 spells CSAPSLNYGYTF. The DNA for the CDR3 is TGCAGTGCTCCCTCACTTAACTATGGCTACACCTTC. V usage is TRBV20-1 and J usage is TRBJ1-2; D is uncertain. V dropped 5 bases and J dropped 1 base, with 8 bases sitting between them. The germline gives CDR1 DFQATT, CDR2 SNEGSKA (reference sequence). CDR3 length: 12 residues.

The CDR3 bases are TGCGCCAGCAGCCAAGAACTGCCCTACGAGCAGTACTTC. It is translated as CASSQELPYEQYF. This sequence joins TRBV4-3 and TRBJ2-5; D is uncertain. The J call may be in error: the DNA end matches TRBJ2-7 better. The CDR3 is 13 amino acids. Germline CDR1 LGHNA, CDR2 YSLEER.

The chain is built from TRBV12-3 or TRBV12-4 and TRBJ2-1; 9 nucleotides align to TRBD2. TRBJ2-7 explains the end of the DNA better; the J call may be wrong. This CDR3 is built from 16 residues. In DNA form, the CDR3 reads TGTGCCAGCTCAACCGTGACTAGCGGAACCTACAATGAGCAGTACTTC. Translated, it gives CASSTVTSGTYNEQYF.

This clonotype was detected only a few times. This chain joins TRBV12-3 or TRBV12-4 and TRBJ2-7; D gene unclear. This CDR3 comprises 11 residues. V lost 8 bases and J 7 bases, leaving 12 bases between the germline ends. CDR3 in DNA: TGTGCCAGCCCCCGTGGCAGGGAGCAGTACTTC. It codes for CASPRGREQYF.

The rearrangement links TRBV9 to TRBJ2-1; 14 bases match TRBD2. Germline V CDR1 and CDR2: SGDLS, YYNGEE. This CDR3 contains 17 residues. Trimming took 3 bases from V and 3 from J; bases not matched to a gene: 5. CDR3 DNA: TGTGCCAGCAGCGGGGGACTAGCGGGAGTTGTCTACAATGAGCAGTTCTTC. Translating it yields CASSGGLAGVVYNEQFF.